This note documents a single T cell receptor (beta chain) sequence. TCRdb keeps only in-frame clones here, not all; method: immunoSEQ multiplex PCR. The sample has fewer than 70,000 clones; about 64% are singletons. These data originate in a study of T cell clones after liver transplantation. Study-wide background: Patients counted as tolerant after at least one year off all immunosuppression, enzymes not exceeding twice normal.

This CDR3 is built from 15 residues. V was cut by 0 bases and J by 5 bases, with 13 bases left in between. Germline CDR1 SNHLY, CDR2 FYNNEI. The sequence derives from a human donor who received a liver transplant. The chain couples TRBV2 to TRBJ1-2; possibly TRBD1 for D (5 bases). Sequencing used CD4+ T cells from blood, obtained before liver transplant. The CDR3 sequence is CASSEAGGVDYGYTF. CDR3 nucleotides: TGTGCCAGCAGTGAAGCAGGAGGGGTTGATTATGGCTACACCTTC.